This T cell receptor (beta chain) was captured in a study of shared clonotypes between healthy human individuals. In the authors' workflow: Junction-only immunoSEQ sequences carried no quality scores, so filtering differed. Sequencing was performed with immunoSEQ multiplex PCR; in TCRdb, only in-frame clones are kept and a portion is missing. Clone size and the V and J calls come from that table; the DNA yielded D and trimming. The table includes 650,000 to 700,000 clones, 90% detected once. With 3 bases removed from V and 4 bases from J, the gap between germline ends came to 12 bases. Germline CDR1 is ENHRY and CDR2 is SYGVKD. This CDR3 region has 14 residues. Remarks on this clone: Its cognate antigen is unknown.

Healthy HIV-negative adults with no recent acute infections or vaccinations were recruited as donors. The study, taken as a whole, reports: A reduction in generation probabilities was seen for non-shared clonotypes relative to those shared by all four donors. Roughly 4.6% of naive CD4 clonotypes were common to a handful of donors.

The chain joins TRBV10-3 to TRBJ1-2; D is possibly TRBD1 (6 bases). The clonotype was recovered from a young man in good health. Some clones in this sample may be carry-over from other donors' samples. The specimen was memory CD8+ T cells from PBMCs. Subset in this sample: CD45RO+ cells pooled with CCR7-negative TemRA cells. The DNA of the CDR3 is TGTGCCATCAGTGAAGGCCAGGGGATCTATGGCTACACCTTC. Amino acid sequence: CAISEGQGIYGYTF.